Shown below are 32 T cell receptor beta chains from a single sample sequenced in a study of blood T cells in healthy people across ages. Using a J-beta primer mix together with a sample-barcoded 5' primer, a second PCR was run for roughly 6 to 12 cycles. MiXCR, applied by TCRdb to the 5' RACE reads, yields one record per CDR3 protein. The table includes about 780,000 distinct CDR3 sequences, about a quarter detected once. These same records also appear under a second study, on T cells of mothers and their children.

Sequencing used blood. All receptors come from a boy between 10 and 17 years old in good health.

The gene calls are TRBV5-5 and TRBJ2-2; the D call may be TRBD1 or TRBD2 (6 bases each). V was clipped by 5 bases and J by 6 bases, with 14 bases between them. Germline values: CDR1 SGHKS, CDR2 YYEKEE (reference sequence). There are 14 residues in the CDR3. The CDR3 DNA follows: TGTGCCAGCAGGCAACAGGGCGGGGCCGGGGAGCTGTTTTTT. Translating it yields CASRQQGGAGELFF.

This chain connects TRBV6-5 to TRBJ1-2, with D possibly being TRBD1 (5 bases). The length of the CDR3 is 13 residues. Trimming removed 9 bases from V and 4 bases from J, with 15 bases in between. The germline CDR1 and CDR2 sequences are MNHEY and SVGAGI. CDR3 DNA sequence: TGTGCCAGTATCGGGGGGACGCTCTATGGCTACACCTTC. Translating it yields CASIGGTLYGYTF.

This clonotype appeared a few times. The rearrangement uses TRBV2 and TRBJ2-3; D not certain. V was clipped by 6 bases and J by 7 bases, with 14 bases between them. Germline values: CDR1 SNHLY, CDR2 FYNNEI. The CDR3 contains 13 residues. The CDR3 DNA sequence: TGTGCCAGCAGCCTTTCGACTCAGAATACGCAGTATTTT. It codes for CASSLSTQNTQYF. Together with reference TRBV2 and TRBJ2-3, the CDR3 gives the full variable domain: EPEVTQTPSHQVTQMGQEVILRCVPISNHLYFYWYRQILGQKVEFLVSFYNNEISEKSEIFDDQFSVERPDGSNFTLKIRSTKLEDSAMYFCASSLSTQNTQYFGPGTRLTVL.

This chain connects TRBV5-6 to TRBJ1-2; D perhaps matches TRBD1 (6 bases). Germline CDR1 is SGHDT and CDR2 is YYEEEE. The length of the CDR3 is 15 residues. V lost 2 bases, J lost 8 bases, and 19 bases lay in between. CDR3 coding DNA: TGTGCCAGCAGCTTTAGGGGACAAGGGAGTCGCGGCTACACCTTC. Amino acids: CASSFRGQGSRGYTF.

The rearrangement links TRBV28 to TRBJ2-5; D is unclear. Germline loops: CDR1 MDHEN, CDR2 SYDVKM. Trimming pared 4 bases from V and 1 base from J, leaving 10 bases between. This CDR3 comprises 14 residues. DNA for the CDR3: TGTGCCAGCAGTTCCACCCGAACCCAAGAGACCCAGTACTTC. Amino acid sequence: CASSSTRTQETQYF. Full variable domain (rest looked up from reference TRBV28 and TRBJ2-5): DVKVTQSSRYLVKRTGEKVFLECVQDMDHENMFWYRQDPGLGLRLIYFSYDVKMKEKGDIPEGYSVSREKKERFSLILESASTNQTSMYLCASSSTRTQETQYFGPGTRLLVL.

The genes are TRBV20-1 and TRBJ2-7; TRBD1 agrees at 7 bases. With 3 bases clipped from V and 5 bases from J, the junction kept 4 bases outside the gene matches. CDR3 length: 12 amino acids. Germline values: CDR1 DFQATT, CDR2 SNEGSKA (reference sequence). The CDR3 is CSASGDSNEQYF. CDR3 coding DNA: TGCAGTGCTAGTGGGGACAGCAACGAGCAGTACTTC.

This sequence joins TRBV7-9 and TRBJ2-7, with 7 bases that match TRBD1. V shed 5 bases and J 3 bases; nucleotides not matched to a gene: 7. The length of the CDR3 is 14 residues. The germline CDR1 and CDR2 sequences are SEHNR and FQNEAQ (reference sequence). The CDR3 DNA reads TGTGCCAGCAGCGCGTCAGGGGGTATCTACGAGCAGTACTTC. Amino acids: CASSASGGIYEQYF.

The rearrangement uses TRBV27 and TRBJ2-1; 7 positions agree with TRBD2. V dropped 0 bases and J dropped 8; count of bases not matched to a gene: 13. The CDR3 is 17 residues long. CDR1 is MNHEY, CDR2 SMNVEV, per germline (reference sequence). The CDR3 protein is CASSLSGRGRVLDEQFF. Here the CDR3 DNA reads TGTGCCAGCAGTTTATCGGGGCGGGGGAGGGTTTTGGATGAGCAGTTCTTC.

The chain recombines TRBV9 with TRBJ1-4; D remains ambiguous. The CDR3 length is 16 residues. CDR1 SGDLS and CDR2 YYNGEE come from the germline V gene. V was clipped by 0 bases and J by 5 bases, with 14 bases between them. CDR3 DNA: TGTGCCAGCAGCGTAGGGGAGAGTGTTATCAATGAAAAACTGTTTTTT. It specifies CASSVGESVINEKLFF. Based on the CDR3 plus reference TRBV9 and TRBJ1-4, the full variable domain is DSGVTQTPKHLITATGQRVTLRCSPRSGDLSVYWYQQSLDQGLQFLIQYYNGEERAKGNILERFSAQQFPDLHSELNLSSLELGDSALYFCASSVGESVINEKLFFGSGTQLSVL.

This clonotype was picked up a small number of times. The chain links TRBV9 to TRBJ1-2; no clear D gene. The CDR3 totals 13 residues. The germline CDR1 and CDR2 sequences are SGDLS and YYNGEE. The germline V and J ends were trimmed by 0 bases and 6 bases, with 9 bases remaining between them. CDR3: CASSVGLGDGYTF. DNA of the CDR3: TGTGCCAGCAGCGTAGGCTTGGGAGATGGCTACACCTTC.

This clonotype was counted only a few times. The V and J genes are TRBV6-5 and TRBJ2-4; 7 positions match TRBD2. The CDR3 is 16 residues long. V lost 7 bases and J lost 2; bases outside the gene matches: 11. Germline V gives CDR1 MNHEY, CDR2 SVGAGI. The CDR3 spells CASIIDSGGTKNIQYF. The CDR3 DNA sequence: TGTGCCAGCATTATAGACTCCGGGGGGACCAAAAACATTCAGTACTTC.

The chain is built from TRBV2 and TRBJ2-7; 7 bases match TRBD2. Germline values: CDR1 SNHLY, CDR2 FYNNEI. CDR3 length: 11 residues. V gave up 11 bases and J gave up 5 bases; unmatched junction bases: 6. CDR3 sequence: CAVREGHEQYF. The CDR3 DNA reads TGTGCCGTTAGGGAGGGCCACGAGCAGTACTTC.

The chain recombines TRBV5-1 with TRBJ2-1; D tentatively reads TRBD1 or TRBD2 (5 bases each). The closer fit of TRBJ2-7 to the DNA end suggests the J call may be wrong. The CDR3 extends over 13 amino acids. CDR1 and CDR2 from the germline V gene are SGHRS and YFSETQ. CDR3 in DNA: TGCGCCAGCAGCTTCGACGGTGGGGGCGAGCAGTACTTC. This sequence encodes CASSFDGGGEQYF.

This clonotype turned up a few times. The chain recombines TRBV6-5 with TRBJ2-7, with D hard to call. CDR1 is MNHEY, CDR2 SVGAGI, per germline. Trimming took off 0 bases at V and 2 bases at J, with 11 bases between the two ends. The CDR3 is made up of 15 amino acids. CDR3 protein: CASSYSDGIAYEQYF. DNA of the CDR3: TGTGCCAGCAGTTACTCCGACGGTATAGCCTACGAGCAGTACTTC.

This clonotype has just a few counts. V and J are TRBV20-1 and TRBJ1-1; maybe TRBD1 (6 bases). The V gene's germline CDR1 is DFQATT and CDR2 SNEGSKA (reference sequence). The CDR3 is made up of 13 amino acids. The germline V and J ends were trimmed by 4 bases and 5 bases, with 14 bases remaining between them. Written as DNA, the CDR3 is TGCAGTGCTAAAGGGGGGAGGGGGACTGAAGCTTTCTTT. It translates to CSAKGGRGTEAFF.

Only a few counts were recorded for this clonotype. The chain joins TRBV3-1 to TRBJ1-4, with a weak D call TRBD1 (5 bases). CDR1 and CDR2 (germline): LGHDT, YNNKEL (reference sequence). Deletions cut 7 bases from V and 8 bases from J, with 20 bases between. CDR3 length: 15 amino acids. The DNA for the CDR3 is TGTGCCAGCACCGACTTTCGGCAGGGTGCAGAAAAACTGTTTTTT. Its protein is CASTDFRQGAEKLFF.

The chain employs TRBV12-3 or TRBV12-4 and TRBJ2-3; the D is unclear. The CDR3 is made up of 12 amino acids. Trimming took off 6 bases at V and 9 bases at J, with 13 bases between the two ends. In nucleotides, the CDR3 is TGTGCCAGCAGGACGGCTGGCAACACGCAGTATTTT. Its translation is CASRTAGNTQYF.

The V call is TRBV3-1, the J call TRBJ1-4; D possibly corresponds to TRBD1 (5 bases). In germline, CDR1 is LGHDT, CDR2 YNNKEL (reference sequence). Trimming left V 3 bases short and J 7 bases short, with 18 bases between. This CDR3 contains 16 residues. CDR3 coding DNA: TGTGCCAGCAGCCAGTGGGATCAGGGCTTTGGTGAAAAACTGTTTTTT. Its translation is CASSQWDQGFGEKLFF.

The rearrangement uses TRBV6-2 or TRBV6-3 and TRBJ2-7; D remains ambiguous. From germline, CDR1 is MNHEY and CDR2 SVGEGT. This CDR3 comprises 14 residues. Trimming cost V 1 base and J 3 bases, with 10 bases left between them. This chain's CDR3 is CASSYFESSYEQYF. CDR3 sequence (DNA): TGTGCCAGCAGTTACTTCGAGAGCAGCTACGAGCAGTACTTC.

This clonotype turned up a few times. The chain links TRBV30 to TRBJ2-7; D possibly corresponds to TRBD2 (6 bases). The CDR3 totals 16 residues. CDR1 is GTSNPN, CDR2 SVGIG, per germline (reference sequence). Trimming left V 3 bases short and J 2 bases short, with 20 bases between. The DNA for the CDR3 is TGTGCCTGGAGCCAGAGAATGGGCGGGGCTCCCTACGAGCAGTACTTC. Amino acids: CAWSQRMGGAPYEQYF.

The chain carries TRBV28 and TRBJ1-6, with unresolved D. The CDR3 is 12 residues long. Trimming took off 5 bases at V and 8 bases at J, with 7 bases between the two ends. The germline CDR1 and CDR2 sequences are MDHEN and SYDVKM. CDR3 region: CASSPQYSPLHF. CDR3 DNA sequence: TGTGCCAGCAGTCCCCAGTATTCACCCCTCCACTTT.

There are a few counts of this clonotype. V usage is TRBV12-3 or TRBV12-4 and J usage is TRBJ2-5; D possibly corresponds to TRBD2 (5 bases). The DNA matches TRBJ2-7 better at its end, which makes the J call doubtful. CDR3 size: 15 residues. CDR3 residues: CASSARRGSSYEQYF. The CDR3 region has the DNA TGTGCCAGCAGTGCCCGACGGGGAAGCTCCTACGAGCAGTACTTC.

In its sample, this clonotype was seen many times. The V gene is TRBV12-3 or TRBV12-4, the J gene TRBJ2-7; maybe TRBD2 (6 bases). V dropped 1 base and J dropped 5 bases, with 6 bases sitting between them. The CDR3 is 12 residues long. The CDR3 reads CASSLGGDEQYF. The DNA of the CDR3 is TGTGCCAGCAGTTTAGGGGGGGACGAGCAGTACTTC.

CDR3 DNA: TGTGCCAGCAGTGGGGGCAGGGCTAGCAATCAGCCCCAGCATTTT. Protein sequence: CASSGGRASNQPQHF. The chain links TRBV25-1 to TRBJ1-5; D perhaps matches TRBD1 (5 bases). This CDR3 spans 15 amino acids. V lost 4 bases to trimming and J lost 0 bases, with 10 bases between them. Germline assignment: CDR1 MGHDK and CDR2 SYGVNS.

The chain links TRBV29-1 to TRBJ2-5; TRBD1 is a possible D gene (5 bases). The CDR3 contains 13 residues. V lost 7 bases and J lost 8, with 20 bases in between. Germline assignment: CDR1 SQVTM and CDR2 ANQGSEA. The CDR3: CSDMGHTKSTQYF. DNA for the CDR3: TGCAGCGACATGGGGCACACCAAGAGTACCCAGTACTTC. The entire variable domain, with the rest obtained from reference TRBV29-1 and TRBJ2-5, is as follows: SAVISQKPSRDICQRGTSLTIQCQVDSQVTMMFWYRQQPGQSLTLIATANQGSEATYESGFVIDKFPISRPNLTFSTLTVSNMSPEDSSIYLCSDMGHTKSTQYFGPGTRLLVL.

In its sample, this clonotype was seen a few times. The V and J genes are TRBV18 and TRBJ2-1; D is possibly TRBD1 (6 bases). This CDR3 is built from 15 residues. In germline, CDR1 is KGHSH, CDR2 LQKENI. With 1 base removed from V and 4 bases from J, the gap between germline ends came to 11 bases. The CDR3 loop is CASSPLPDRYNEQFF. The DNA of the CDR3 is TGTGCCAGCTCACCACTGCCGGACAGATACAATGAGCAGTTCTTC.

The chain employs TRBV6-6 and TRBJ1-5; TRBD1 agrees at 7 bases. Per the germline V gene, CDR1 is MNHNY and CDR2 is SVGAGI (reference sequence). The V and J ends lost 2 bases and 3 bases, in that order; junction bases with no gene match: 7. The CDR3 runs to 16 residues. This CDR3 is CASSYRGGGPNQPQHF. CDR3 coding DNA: TGTGCCAGCAGTTACCGGGGAGGGGGCCCCAATCAGCCCCAGCATTTT.

The CDR3 loop reads CASSSTRGQYF. The CDR3 bases are TGTGCCAGCAGCTCAACCAGGGGGCAGTACTTC. V is TRBV5-6 and J is TRBJ2-7; a possible D gene is TRBD1 (6 bases). Germline V gene data show CDR1 as SGHDT and CDR2 as YYEEEE. This CDR3 region has 11 residues. Trimming left V 3 bases short and J 9 bases short, with 10 bases between.

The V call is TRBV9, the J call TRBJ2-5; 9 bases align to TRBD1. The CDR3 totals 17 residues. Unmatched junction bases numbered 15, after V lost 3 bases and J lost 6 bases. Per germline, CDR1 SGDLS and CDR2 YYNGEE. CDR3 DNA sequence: TGTGCCAGCAGCGAACTCACCGCGATGGGACAGGGTCAGACCCAGTACTTC. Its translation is CASSELTAMGQGQTQYF.

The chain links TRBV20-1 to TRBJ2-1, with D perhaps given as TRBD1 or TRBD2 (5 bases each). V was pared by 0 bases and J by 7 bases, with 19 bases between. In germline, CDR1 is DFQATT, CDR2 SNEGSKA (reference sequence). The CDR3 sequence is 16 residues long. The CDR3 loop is CSARDPRQIGENEQFF. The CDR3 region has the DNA TGCAGTGCTAGAGATCCGCGACAGATCGGGGAGAATGAGCAGTTCTTC.

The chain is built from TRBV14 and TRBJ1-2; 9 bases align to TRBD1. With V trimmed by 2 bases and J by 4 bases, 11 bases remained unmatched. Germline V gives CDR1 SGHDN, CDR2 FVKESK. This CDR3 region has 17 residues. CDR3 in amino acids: CASSQPPGGQGIYGYTF. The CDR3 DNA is TGTGCCAGCAGCCAACCCCCGGGAGGACAGGGGATCTATGGCTACACCTTC.

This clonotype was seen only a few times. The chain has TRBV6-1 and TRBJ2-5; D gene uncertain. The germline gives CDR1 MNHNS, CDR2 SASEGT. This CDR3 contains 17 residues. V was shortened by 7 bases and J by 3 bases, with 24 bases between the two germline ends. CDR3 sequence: CASTYRPGPGGEETQYF. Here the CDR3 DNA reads TGTGCCAGCACCTACCGGCCGGGCCCCGGTGGGGAAGAGACCCAGTACTTC.